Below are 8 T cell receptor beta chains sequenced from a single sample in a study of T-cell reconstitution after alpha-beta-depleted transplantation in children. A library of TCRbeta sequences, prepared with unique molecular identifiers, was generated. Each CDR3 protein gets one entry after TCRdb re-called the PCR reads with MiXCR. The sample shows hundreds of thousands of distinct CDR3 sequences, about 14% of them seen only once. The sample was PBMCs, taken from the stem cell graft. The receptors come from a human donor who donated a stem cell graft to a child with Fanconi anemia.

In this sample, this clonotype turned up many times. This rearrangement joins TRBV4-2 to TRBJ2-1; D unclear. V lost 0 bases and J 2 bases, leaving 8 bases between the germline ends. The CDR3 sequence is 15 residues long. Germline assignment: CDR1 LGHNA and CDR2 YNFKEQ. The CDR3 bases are TGTGCCAGCAGCCAAGATGCCGGGCCCTACAATGAGCAGTTCTTC. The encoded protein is CASSQDAGPYNEQFF.

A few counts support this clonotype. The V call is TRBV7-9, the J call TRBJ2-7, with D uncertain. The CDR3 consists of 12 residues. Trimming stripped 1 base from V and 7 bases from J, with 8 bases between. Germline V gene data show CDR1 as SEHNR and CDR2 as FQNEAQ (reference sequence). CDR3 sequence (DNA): TGTGCCAGCAGCTTAGGCCAGCGAGAGCAGTACTTC. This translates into CASSLGQREQYF. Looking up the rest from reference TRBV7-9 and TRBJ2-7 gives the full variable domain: DTGVSQNPRHKITKRGQNVTFRCDPISEHNRLYWYRQTLGQGPEFLTYFQNEAQLEKSRLLSDRFSAERPKGSFSTLEIQRTEQGDSAMYLCASSLGQREQYFGPGTRLTVT.

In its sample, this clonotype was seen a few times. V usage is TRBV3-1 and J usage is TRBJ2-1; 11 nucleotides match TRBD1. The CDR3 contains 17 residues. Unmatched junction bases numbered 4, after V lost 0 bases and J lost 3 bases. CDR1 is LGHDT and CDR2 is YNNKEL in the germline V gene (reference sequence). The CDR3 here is CASSQDPGQGGYNEQFF. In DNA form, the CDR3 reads TGTGCCAGCAGCCAAGATCCGGGACAGGGGGGCTACAATGAGCAGTTCTTC.

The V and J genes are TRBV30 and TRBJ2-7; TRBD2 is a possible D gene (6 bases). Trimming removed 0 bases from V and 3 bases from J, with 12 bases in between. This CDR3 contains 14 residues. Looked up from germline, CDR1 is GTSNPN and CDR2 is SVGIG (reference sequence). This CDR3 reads CAWSVTGLYYEQYF. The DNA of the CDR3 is TGTGCCTGGAGTGTAACGGGACTCTACTACGAGCAGTACTTC.

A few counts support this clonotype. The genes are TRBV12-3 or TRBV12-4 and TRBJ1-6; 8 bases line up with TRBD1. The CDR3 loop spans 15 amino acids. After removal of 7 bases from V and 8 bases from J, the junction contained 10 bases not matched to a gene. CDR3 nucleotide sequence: TGTGCCAGCACAGGGGGCGCGGTAGACGATTCACCCCTCCACTTT. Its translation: CASTGGAVDDSPLHF.

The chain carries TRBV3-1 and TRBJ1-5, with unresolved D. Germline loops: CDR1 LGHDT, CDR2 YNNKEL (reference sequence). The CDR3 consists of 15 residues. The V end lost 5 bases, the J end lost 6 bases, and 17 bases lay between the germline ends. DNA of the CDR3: TGTGCCAGCAGCTCAGCCCAGAGAGGAGGTCAGCCCCAGCATTTT. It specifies CASSSAQRGGQPQHF.

CDR3 amino acids: CASSAQGNSPLHF. The CDR3 coding sequence is TGCGCCAGCAGTGCACAGGGGAATTCACCCCTCCACTTT. This chain uses TRBV10-1 with TRBJ1-6; TRBD1 aligns across 7 bases. CDR3 length equals 13 residues. With 4 bases clipped from V and 7 bases from J, the junction kept 1 base outside the gene matches. Germline CDR1 is WNHNN and CDR2 is SYGVQD (reference sequence).

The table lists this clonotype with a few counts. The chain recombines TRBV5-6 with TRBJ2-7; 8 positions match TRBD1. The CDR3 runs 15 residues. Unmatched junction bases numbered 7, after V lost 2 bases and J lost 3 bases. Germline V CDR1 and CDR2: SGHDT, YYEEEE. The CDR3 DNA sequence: TGTGCCAGCAGCTTAAATGGACAGGGCCTCTACGAGCAGTACTTC. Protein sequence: CASSLNGQGLYEQYF.